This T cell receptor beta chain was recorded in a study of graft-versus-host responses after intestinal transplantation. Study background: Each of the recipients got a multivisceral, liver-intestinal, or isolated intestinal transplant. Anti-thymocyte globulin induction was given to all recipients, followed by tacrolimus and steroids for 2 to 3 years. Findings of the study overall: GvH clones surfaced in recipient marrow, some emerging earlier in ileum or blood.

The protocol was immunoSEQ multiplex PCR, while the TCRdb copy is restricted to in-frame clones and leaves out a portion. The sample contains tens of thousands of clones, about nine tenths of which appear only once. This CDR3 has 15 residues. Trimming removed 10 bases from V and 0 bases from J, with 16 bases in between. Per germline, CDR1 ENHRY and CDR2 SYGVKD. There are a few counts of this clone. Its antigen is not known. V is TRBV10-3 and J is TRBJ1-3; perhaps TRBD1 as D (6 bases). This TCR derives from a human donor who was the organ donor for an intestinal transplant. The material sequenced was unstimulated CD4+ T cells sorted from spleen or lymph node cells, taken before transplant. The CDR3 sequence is CASGRGTTSGNTIYF. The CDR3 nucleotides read TGTGCCAGCGGCAGGGGTACCACCTCTGGAAACACCATATATTTT.